A single sample is the source of the 30 T cell receptor beta chains below, sequenced in a study of T-cell reconstitution after alpha-beta-depleted transplantation in children (TCRdb year 2016). The library relied on PCR. Sequenced using an Illumina HiSeq 2500. TCR library preparation used molecular barcoding, with unique molecular identifiers applied to normalize quantification of the TCRbeta repertoire. In TCRdb, the public reads were trimmed at Q25 with fastp and aligned with MiXCR, with productive beta chains retained. Identical CDR3 protein sequences are pooled into one entry, listed with their most common genes and DNA. The sample records roughly 400,000 distinct CDR3 sequences, approximately 20% of which are singletons. Less than 4.5% of the sample rests with the top ten. Source: PBMCs from the stem cell graft donor, taken from the stem cell graft. The source of these receptors is a human donor who donated a stem cell graft to a child with acute myeloid leukemia.

The chain has TRBV12-3 or TRBV12-4 and TRBJ1-3; TRBD1 is a possible D gene (5 bases). There are 14 residues in the CDR3. The V end lost 6 bases, the J end lost 1 base, and 10 bases lay between the germline ends. CDR3 sequence: CASSPGRSGNTIYF. CDR3 in DNA: TGTGCCAGCAGCCCAGGGAGGTCTGGAAACACCATATATTTT.

The CDR3 here is CSARGARGLGVGQPQHF. The CDR3 DNA is TGCAGTGCTAGAGGGGCTAGGGGTCTTGGCGTTGGTCAGCCCCAGCATTTT. The chain couples TRBV20-1 to TRBJ1-5, with TRBD1 as a possible D gene (5 bases). V shed 1 base and J shed 6 bases, with 22 bases lying between them. This CDR3 comprises 17 residues. Germline lookup yields CDR1 DFQATT and CDR2 SNEGSKA (reference sequence).

This clonotype has a handful of counts. The J gene is TRBJ1-5, the V gene TRBV19; TRBD1 agrees at 9 bases. The V gene's germline CDR1 is LNHDA and CDR2 SQIVND (reference sequence). Trimming took 6 bases from V and 12 from J; bases not matched to a gene: 9. This CDR3 spans 13 amino acids. The CDR3 nucleotides read TGTGCCAGTAGCGGGACAGGGAAGACTCGCCAGCATTTT. It translates to CASSGTGKTRQHF.

The V gene is TRBV20-1, the J gene TRBJ2-5, with D perhaps TRBD2 (6 bases). Trimming shortened V by 0 bases and J by 2 bases, and 7 bases separated the two germline ends. This CDR3 is 13 amino acids long. Germline loops: CDR1 DFQATT, CDR2 SNEGSKA (reference sequence). The CDR3 DNA reads as TGCAGTGCTAGAGATGCGGGGCAAGAGACCCAGTACTTC. Protein product: CSARDAGQETQYF.

Ten or more counts support this clonotype. V is TRBV4-2 and J is TRBJ2-7; TRBD1 matches 10 bases. The CDR3 extends over 16 amino acids. Unmatched junction bases numbered 5, after V lost 2 bases and J lost 1 base. The germline CDR1 and CDR2 sequences are LGHNA and YNFKEQ. CDR3: CASSQTPGQGSYEQYF. The CDR3 DNA reads as TGTGCCAGCAGCCAAACCCCGGGACAGGGGTCCTACGAGCAGTACTTC.

This clonotype was detected ten times or more. The chain couples TRBV7-2 to TRBJ2-5, with D tentatively TRBD1 (6 bases). Trimming cost V 3 bases and J 5 bases, with 10 bases left between them. This CDR3 has 13 residues. Germline V gene data show CDR1 as SGHTA and CDR2 as FQGNSA. The CDR3, as DNA: TGTGCCAGCAGCTTTACAGGGTTGGAGACCCAGTACTTC. Translated: CASSFTGLETQYF.

In its sample, this clonotype was seen a few times. The genes are TRBV12-3 or TRBV12-4 and TRBJ2-3; 9 positions agree with TRBD2. The CDR3 extends over 15 amino acids. After removal of 1 base from V and 5 bases from J, the junction contained 4 bases not matched to a gene. As DNA, the CDR3 is TGTGCCAGCAGTTTAGGTAGCGGGAGAAGAGATACGCAGTATTTT. Translated: CASSLGSGRRDTQYF.

V and J are TRBV11-2 and TRBJ2-7; the D gene could be TRBD1 or TRBD2 (5 bases each). V lost 5 bases, J lost 0 bases, and 14 bases lay in between. The CDR3 loop spans 15 amino acids. Germline CDR1 and CDR2: SGHAT and FQNNGV. This CDR3 is CASSTGTASSYEQYF. CDR3 in DNA: TGTGCCAGCAGCACCGGGACCGCAAGCTCCTACGAGCAGTACTTC.

The sample holds a few counts of this clonotype. The chain employs TRBV12-3 or TRBV12-4 and TRBJ2-7; 10 bases fit TRBD1. The V and J ends lost 7 bases and 5 bases, in that order; junction bases with no gene match: 5. The CDR3 runs 13 residues. CDR3 coding DNA: TGTGCCAGCACCGGACAGGGGGTCAACGAGCAGTACTTC. This gives the protein CASTGQGVNEQYF.

This clonotype was seen more than once but under ten times. The V and J genes are TRBV20-1 and TRBJ2-7, with a weak D call TRBD2 (6 bases). The CDR3 contains 14 residues. Trimming removed 0 bases from V and 3 bases from J, with 12 bases in between. From germline, CDR1 is DFQATT and CDR2 SNEGSKA (reference sequence). DNA for the CDR3: TGCAGTGCTAGAGAAACGGGAGTTGGCTACGAGCAGTACTTC. It is translated as CSARETGVGYEQYF.

The chain couples TRBV7-2 to TRBJ2-1, with 10 nucleotides matching TRBD2. The CDR3 covers 15 residues. Losses at the gene ends were 2 bases for V and 7 bases for J; bases not matched to a gene: 5. The germline CDR1 and CDR2 sequences are SGHTA and FQGNSA. The CDR3 spells CASSLKREGPNEQFF. The CDR3 bases are TGTGCCAGCAGCTTAAAGCGGGAGGGCCCGAATGAGCAGTTCTTC.

In DNA, the CDR3 is TGTGCCAGCAGTTCCCACAAACAAGAGACCCAGTACTTC. Amino acid sequence: CASSSHKQETQYF. The chain joins TRBV27 to TRBJ2-5; D is unclear. Trimming took off 4 bases at V and 2 bases at J, with 8 bases between the two ends. Germline-derived CDR1 and CDR2 are MNHEY and SMNVEV (reference sequence). This CDR3 has 13 residues.

The chain employs TRBV27 and TRBJ2-6; no clear D gene. The CDR3 has 15 amino acids. V was trimmed by 4 bases and J by 1 base, leaving 8 bases between them. Germline CDR1 is MNHEY and CDR2 is SMNVEV (reference sequence). The CDR3, as DNA: TGTGCCAGCAGTTCGTCGCAATCTGGGGCCAACGTCCTGACTTTC. This sequence encodes CASSSSQSGANVLTF. The full variable domain, rest sourced from reference TRBV27 and TRBJ2-6, is EAQVTQNPRYLITVTGKKLTVTCSQNMNHEYMSWYRQDPGLGLRQIYYSMNVEVTDKGDVPEGYKVSRKEKRNFPLILESPSPNQTSLYFCASSSSQSGANVLTFGAGSRLTVL.

This clonotype has at least ten counts. V gene TRBV6-5 combines with J gene TRBJ2-7; unclear D gene. In germline, CDR1 is MNHEY, CDR2 SVGAGI. The CDR3 contains 14 residues. V was cut by 0 bases and J by 5 bases, with 11 bases left in between. CDR3 protein: CASSYSRVRNEQYF. The CDR3, as DNA: TGTGCCAGCAGTTACTCTCGGGTTAGGAACGAGCAGTACTTC.

The chain joins TRBV13 to TRBJ2-3, with 7 bases that match TRBD2. Unmatched junction bases numbered 10, after V lost 5 bases and J lost 2 bases. The germline gives CDR1 PRHDT, CDR2 FYEKMQ (reference sequence). The CDR3 length is 16 residues. CDR3 in DNA: TGTGCCAGCAGCCTGGGTGGGCTAGCGGACACAGATACGCAGTATTTT. It encodes CASSLGGLADTDTQYF. The full variable domain, in which reference TRBV13 and TRBJ2-3 provide the parts outside the CDR3, is AAGVIQSPRHLIKEKRETATLKCYPIPRHDTVYWYQQGPGQDPQFLISFYEKMQSDKGSIPDRFSAQQFSDYHSELNMSSLELGDSALYFCASSLGGLADTDTQYFGPGTRLTVL.

This clonotype has just a few counts. This chain connects TRBV20-1 to TRBJ2-1; 7 bases line up with TRBD2. The CDR3 has 17 residues. V shed 1 base and J 4 bases; nucleotides not matched to a gene: 13. Germline assignment: CDR1 DFQATT and CDR2 SNEGSKA (reference sequence). This chain's CDR3 is CSARATFGGEGYNEQFF. The CDR3 DNA sequence: TGCAGTGCTAGAGCCACATTCGGCGGGGAGGGGTACAATGAGCAGTTCTTC.

This chain joins TRBV20-1 and TRBJ2-7; 8 bases fit TRBD1. Trimming at V came to 2 bases and at J to 3 bases, leaving 6 bases not matched to a gene. The germline V gene encodes CDR1 DFQATT and CDR2 SNEGSKA (reference sequence). This CDR3 is 14 amino acids long. The CDR3 sequence is CSARSLQGDYEQYF. The CDR3 DNA reads as TGCAGTGCTAGATCCTTACAGGGGGACTACGAGCAGTACTTC.

The chain links TRBV12-3 or TRBV12-4 to TRBJ1-6, with unresolved D. V was cut by 3 bases and J by 7 bases, with 13 bases left in between. The CDR3 is 15 amino acids. The CDR3 loop is CASSFTDQGNSPLHF. DNA of the CDR3: TGTGCCAGCAGTTTTACGGACCAAGGAAATTCACCCCTCCACTTT.

This clonotype was found many times. The chain joins TRBV29-1 to TRBJ2-5; D is possibly TRBD1 (6 bases). Per germline, CDR1 SQVTM and CDR2 ANQGSEA. V was shortened by 6 bases and J by 5 bases, with 10 bases between the two germline ends. This CDR3 is built from 11 residues. The CDR3 protein is CSVGAGETQYF. CDR3 sequence (DNA): TGCAGCGTGGGGGCTGGGGAGACCCAGTACTTC.

The chain combines TRBV2 with TRBJ2-5, with no clear D. Germline lookup yields CDR1 SNHLY and CDR2 FYNNEI. The CDR3 contains 11 residues. V lost 8 bases, J lost 5 bases, and 9 bases lay in between. The chain's CDR3 is CASHRPETQYF. CDR3 bases: TGTGCCAGCCATAGACCGGAGACCCAGTACTTC.

This clonotype was observed a few times. This CDR3 reads CASSLELAGVTQYF. CDR3 in DNA: TGCGCCAGCAGCTTGGAACTAGCGGGAGTTACGCAGTATTTT. This chain connects TRBV5-1 to TRBJ2-3; 11 nucleotides match TRBD2. The CDR3 length is 14 residues. The J segment lost 8 bases and the V segment lost 0 bases, leaving 2 bases of the junction unmatched. Looked up from germline, CDR1 is SGHRS and CDR2 is YFSETQ.

The rearrangement joins TRBV5-1 to TRBJ2-7; 7 bases line up with TRBD1. Germline CDR1 SGHRS, CDR2 YFSETQ. The J segment lost 0 bases and the V segment lost 4 bases, leaving 7 bases of the junction unmatched. This CDR3 spans 15 amino acids. The CDR3: CASSRSGTDSYEQYF. The CDR3 bases are TGCGCCAGCAGCAGATCCGGGACAGACTCCTACGAGCAGTACTTC.

In this sample, this clonotype turned up a few times. The chain carries TRBV10-2 and TRBJ2-2; D not certain. Germline V gene lookup returns CDR1 WSHSY and CDR2 SAAADI. The V gene lost 6 bases and the J gene lost 2 bases, with 10 bases spanning the gap. The CDR3 extends over 14 amino acids. CDR3 coding DNA: TGCGCCAGCAGACAGCTCTTTAACACCGGGGAGCTGTTTTTT. Protein: CASRQLFNTGELFF.

The rearrangement uses TRBV28 and TRBJ2-1, with TRBD2 as a possible D gene (5 bases). Germline loops: CDR1 MDHEN, CDR2 SYDVKM. The CDR3 sequence is 11 residues long. The V and J ends lost 6 bases and 11 bases respectively, with 11 bases between them. CDR3 DNA sequence: TGTGCCAGCAGCGTCCGGGAAAAGCAGTTCTTC. It specifies CASSVREKQFF.

This chain joins TRBV27 and TRBJ2-3, with a tentative D call TRBD2 (6 bases). Trimming removed 6 bases from V and 10 bases from J, with 32 bases in between. This CDR3 has 18 amino acids. The germline V gene has CDR1 MNHEY and CDR2 SMNVEV (reference sequence). The chain's CDR3 is CASSKTWPGLLDRDAQYF. Written as DNA, the CDR3 is TGTGCCAGCAGCAAAACTTGGCCGGGACTCCTAGACCGGGATGCGCAGTATTTT.

This chain joins TRBV29-1 and TRBJ2-1; a possible D gene is TRBD1 (6 bases). The germline V gene has CDR1 SQVTM and CDR2 ANQGSEA. Trimming cost V 8 bases and J 8 bases, with 16 bases left between them. CDR3 length equals 12 residues. The CDR3 region has the DNA TGCAGCCCCCTAGTTCAGGGGCATGAGCAGTTCTTC. It yields the protein CSPLVQGHEQFF.

This clonotype was seen only a few times. One end of the junction fails to match germline, which may point to a read error. This chain links TRBV28 with TRBJ2-1; 9 bases fit TRBD1. The germline V gene has CDR1 MDHEN and CDR2 SYDVKM. CDR3 length: 12 residues. The CDR3 loop reads CASSLNTGGAVF. In DNA form, the CDR3 reads TGTGCCAGCAGTTTGAACACAGGGGGCGCGGTCTTC.

The V and J genes are TRBV28 and TRBJ2-7; D unclear. Germline CDR1 MDHEN, CDR2 SYDVKM. V was trimmed by 4 bases and J by 0 bases, leaving 7 bases between them. The CDR3 runs to 13 residues. The CDR3 DNA reads as TGTGCCAGCAGTTATCGGAACTCCTACGAGCAGTACTTC. Protein: CASSYRNSYEQYF.

This chain connects TRBV2 to TRBJ2-5, with 11 positions matching TRBD2. The CDR3 spans 16 residues. The junction had 2 bases not matched to a gene; V was cut back by 2 bases and J by 0 bases. Germline CDR1 reads SNHLY; CDR2 reads FYNNEI. CDR3 DNA: TGTGCCAGCAGTGAACTAGCGGGAGGTCACCAAGAGACCCAGTACTTC. The encoded protein is CASSELAGGHQETQYF.

This clonotype is judged medium-sized (0.01 to 0.1%). The chain carries TRBV6-4 and TRBJ2-3; the D gene is possibly TRBD1 (6 bases). CDR3 length: 14 residues. Trimming shortened V by 3 bases and J by 6 bases, and 13 bases separated the two germline ends. The germline V gene encodes CDR1 MRHNA and CDR2 SNTAGT. The chain's CDR3 is CASSERGSADTQYF. The CDR3 coding sequence is TGTGCCAGCAGTGAAAGGGGGAGTGCGGATACGCAGTATTTT.